The TCR beta chain described here comes from a study of blood T cell repertoires in COVID-19. V lost 1 base, J lost 15 bases, and 25 bases lay in between. Germline-derived CDR1 and CDR2 are MNHNS and SASEGT. The CDR3 contains 16 residues. As originally analysed: Scientists estimated how many nucleated cells there were by amplifying reference gene primers. The method was immunoSEQ multiplex PCR; TCRdb's version includes in-frame clones alone and lacks a portion of them. That table furnishes V, J and clone size, whereas the DNA furnished D and trimming. Of 110,000 to 150,000 clones listed, less than 85% are singletons.

This chain connects TRBV6-1 to TRBJ2-1, with D tentatively TRBD1 (5 bases). The sample comprised PBMCs or T cells enriched from blood (not recorded which). The TCR was taken from a woman aged 18 to 35 who had been exposed to COVID-19. The CDR3 loop reads CASSEGSGKKEPGRFF. CDR3 coding DNA: TGTGCCAGCAGTGAAGGGTCAGGGAAGAAGGAGCCGGGTCGGTTCTTC.